Presented here are 26 T cell receptor beta chains from one specimen sequenced in a study of spatial heterogeneity in lung cancer. TCRdb reanalysed the 5' RACE reads using MiXCR and keeps one entry per CDR3 protein. Of roughly 39,000 distinct CDR3 sequences listed, around 5.8% are singletons. The time point is: sample taken at primary tumor resection. Whole RNA, which was extracted from tumor, nontumor lung tissue or frozen PBMC, was sequenced without any cell sorting. Specimen: PBMCs, collected at surgery. All receptors derive from a male donor with early-stage non-small cell lung cancer.

J is TRBJ1-4 and V is TRBV7-9; 10 bases agree with TRBD1. CDR3 size: 18 residues. V lost 1 base and J lost 1; bases outside the gene matches: 6. Per germline, CDR1 SEHNR and CDR2 FQNEAQ (reference sequence). CDR3 sequence: CASSLERQGAGTNEKLFF. The CDR3 nucleotides read TGTGCCAGCAGCTTAGAACGACAGGGGGCAGGAACTAATGAAAAACTGTTTTTT.

This clonotype has ten or more counts. The V gene is TRBV29-1, the J gene TRBJ1-1, with D perhaps matching TRBD1 (5 bases). From germline, CDR1 is SQVTM and CDR2 ANQGSEA. Trimming removed 4 bases at V and 3 bases at J, with 12 bases between. The CDR3 totals 13 residues. The CDR3 loop reads CSVARALDTEAFF. CDR3 bases: TGCAGCGTTGCCAGGGCGTTGGACACTGAAGCTTTCTTT.

As regards this clonotype: One junction end disagrees with the germline gene, perhaps due to a read error. This chain connects TRBV7-7 to TRBJ2-5, with 10 positions matching TRBD2. This CDR3 is built from 19 residues. CDR1 SSHAT and CDR2 FNYEAQ come from the germline V gene (reference sequence). In nucleotides, the CDR3 is TGTGCTAGCAGCTTAGGGGACGAAGCGGGGGGGCCTCCTCGGGAGACCCAGTACTTC. This encodes CASSLGDEAGGPPRETQYF.

This clonotype was seen a few times. This rearrangement joins TRBV19 to TRBJ2-1; no clear D. The V end lost 4 bases, the J end lost 4 bases, and 11 bases lay between the germline ends. The CDR3 spans 14 residues. CDR1 LNHDA and CDR2 SQIVND come from the germline V gene (reference sequence). CDR3 in DNA: TGTGCCAGTAGTAGCGCCAACTCGTACAATGAGCAGTTCTTC. This gives the protein CASSSANSYNEQFF.

This clonotype was seen more than once but under ten times. The chain has TRBV4-2 and TRBJ2-3; the match to TRBD2 covers 8 bases. Germline lookup yields CDR1 LGHNA and CDR2 YNFKEQ. The trim removed 3 bases at V and 0 bases at J, leaving 8 bases unmatched. This CDR3 contains 17 residues. The CDR3: CASSQRSTSGSTDTQYF. CDR3 nucleotides: TGTGCCAGCAGCCAGAGGAGCACTAGCGGTAGCACAGATACGCAGTATTTT.

This clonotype has a count of ten or more. V is TRBV25-1 and J is TRBJ2-3; no reliable D call. CDR1 is MGHDK, CDR2 SYGVNS, per germline. Trimming took off 6 bases at V and 5 bases at J, with 9 bases between the two ends. The CDR3 has 12 residues. The CDR3 spells CASSPPGDTQYF. The CDR3 coding sequence is TGTGCCAGCAGCCCCCCGGGAGATACGCAGTATTTT.

This clonotype has just a few counts. This chain uses TRBV7-8 with TRBJ1-1, with 9 nucleotides matching TRBD1. This CDR3 contains 16 residues. V lost 1 base, J lost 5 bases, and 8 bases stayed unmatched. Germline assignment: CDR1 SGHVS and CDR2 FQNEAQ. The CDR3 DNA follows: TGTGCCAGCAGCTTAGAATGGGGACAGGGAGGTACTGAAGCTTTCTTT. This codes for CASSLEWGQGGTEAFF.

The chain carries TRBV6-5 and TRBJ2-7, with D possibly TRBD2 on 5 matching bases. V gave up 4 bases and J gave up 3 bases, with 13 bases separating them. The CDR3 length is 14 residues. The germline V gene has CDR1 MNHEY and CDR2 SVGAGI. CDR3 DNA sequence: TGTGCCAGCAGTTCGGCCGGGGAGAGCTACGAGCAGTACTTC. Translated: CASSSAGESYEQYF.

In its sample, this clonotype was seen many times. This chain joins TRBV14 and TRBJ1-1; D not resolved. Between the trimmed V and J ends, which lost 2 bases and 0 bases, there was a span of 7 bases. This CDR3 has 14 amino acids. Germline V lookup: CDR1 SGHDN, CDR2 FVKESK. The CDR3: CASSQSLMNTEAFF. CDR3 bases: TGTGCCAGCAGCCAAAGCTTGATGAACACTGAAGCTTTCTTT.

This chain joins TRBV4-2 and TRBJ1-2, with TRBD1 as a possible D gene (6 bases). Trimming pared 0 bases from V and 2 bases from J, leaving 7 bases between. There are 14 residues in the CDR3. Germline V gene lookup returns CDR1 LGHNA and CDR2 YNFKEQ. CDR3 coding DNA: TGTGCCAGCAGCCAAGATACAGGGAACTATGGCTACACCTTC. It specifies CASSQDTGNYGYTF.

The genes are TRBV5-4 and TRBJ2-3, with D uncertain. This CDR3 region has 13 residues. Germline loops: CDR1 SGHNT, CDR2 YYREEE (reference sequence). Trimming took 4 bases from V and 4 from J, leaving 10 bases between them. CDR3 in amino acids: CASSPPRADTQYF. The CDR3 nucleotides are TGTGCCAGCAGCCCCCCAAGAGCAGATACGCAGTATTTT.

The chain couples TRBV5-4 to TRBJ2-7; the D is unclear. CDR1 and CDR2 (germline): SGHNT, YYREEE (reference sequence). Trimming removed 2 bases from V and 2 bases from J, with 5 bases in between. The CDR3 is made up of 12 amino acids. The CDR3 sequence is CASSFEAYEQYF. CDR3 DNA sequence: TGTGCCAGCAGCTTTGAAGCCTACGAGCAGTACTTC.

This clonotype has a count of ten or more. V gene TRBV30 combines with J gene TRBJ2-5; 7 positions agree with TRBD1. The CDR3 spans 14 residues. Germline V gene sequence: CDR1 GTSNPN, CDR2 SVGIG (reference sequence). Germline trimming cut 2 bases from V and 4 bases from J; bases unmatched to any gene: 7. In DNA form, the CDR3 reads TGTGCCTGGAGTAAGGGGGCGTATGGAGAGACCCAGTACTTC. Translating it yields CAWSKGAYGETQYF.

This clonotype has at least ten counts. This chain links TRBV10-3 with TRBJ1-4; 9 bases are shared with TRBD1. V shed 2 bases, J shed 3 bases, and the junction held 10 bases outside the gene matches. The CDR3 is 18 residues long. CDR1 is ENHRY, CDR2 SYGVKD, per germline. The CDR3 nucleotides read TGTGCCATCAGTGAGCCCGCGGGACAGGGAAAGTCTAATGAAAAACTGTTTTTT. Translated, it gives CAISEPAGQGKSNEKLFF.

In this sample, this clonotype turned up many times. The chain employs TRBV27 and TRBJ1-5, with D perhaps TRBD1 (5 bases). Trimming pared 3 bases from V and 1 base from J, leaving 10 bases between. Per the germline V gene, CDR1 is MNHEY and CDR2 is SMNVEV (reference sequence). The CDR3 extends over 15 amino acids. CDR3 sequence reads: CASSLGPGSNQPQHF. The CDR3 coding sequence is TGTGCCAGCAGTTTGGGACCTGGGAGCAATCAGCCCCAGCATTTT.

This clonotype was counted ten times or more. V and J are TRBV6-2 or TRBV6-3 and TRBJ1-2; D remains unclear. This CDR3 comprises 13 residues. Germline CDR1 and CDR2: MNHEY and SVGEGT. V shed 2 bases and J shed 3 bases, with 7 bases lying between them. The CDR3, as DNA: TGTGCCAGCAGTTACGACACAGACTATGGCTACACCTTC. Its protein is CASSYDTDYGYTF.

This clonotype was observed many times. The V gene is TRBV5-1, the J gene TRBJ2-5, with D tentatively TRBD1 (6 bases). V was cut by 0 bases and J by 4 bases, with 10 bases left in between. CDR1 is SGHRS and CDR2 is YFSETQ in the germline V gene. The length of the CDR3 is 14 residues. Here the CDR3 DNA reads TGCGCCAGCAGCTTGGTGGCAGGGGCAGAGACCCAGTACTTC. Protein product: CASSLVAGAETQYF.

This clonotype was seen ten or more times. The rearrangement joins TRBV27 to TRBJ1-6; possible D gene TRBD1, 5 bases. Trimming removed 7 bases from V and 7 bases from J, with 14 bases in between. The germline V gene encodes CDR1 MNHEY and CDR2 SMNVEV (reference sequence). The CDR3 has 14 amino acids. CDR3: CASKTGEGNSPLHF. Written as DNA, the CDR3 is TGTGCCAGCAAAACGGGAGAGGGGAATTCACCCCTCCACTTT.

Many counts were recorded for this clonotype. The chain links TRBV6-1 to TRBJ1-2; a possible D gene is TRBD1 (6 bases). The V end lost 3 bases, the J end lost 1 base, and 12 bases lay between the germline ends. CDR3 length: 15 amino acids. Per the germline V gene, CDR1 is MNHNS and CDR2 is SASEGT. The CDR3 sequence: CASSDWGAINYGYTF. The CDR3, as DNA: TGTGCCAGCAGTGATTGGGGGGCGATTAACTATGGCTACACCTTC.

This clonotype was recorded at least ten times. The rearrangement links TRBV6-2 or TRBV6-3 to TRBJ2-1, with D uncertain. Trimming stripped 7 bases from V and 6 bases from J, with 10 bases between. This CDR3 contains 12 residues. Germline-derived CDR1 and CDR2 are MNHEY and SVGEGT. For the CDR3, the DNA is TGTGCCAGCACCGACCCATTCAATGAGCAGTTCTTC. This translates into CASTDPFNEQFF.

This clonotype is medium-sized (0.01 to 0.1%) in the sample. The chain joins TRBV11-2 to TRBJ2-1; TRBD2 agrees at 10 bases. The V gene end was trimmed by 2 bases and the J gene end by 6 bases; junction bases not matched to a gene: 7. CDR3 length: 16 amino acids. Germline CDR1 and CDR2: SGHAT and FQNNGV. In nucleotides, the CDR3 is TGTGCCAGCAGCTTAACCGGACTAGCGGAGCGCAATGAGCAGTTCTTC. This gives the protein CASSLTGLAERNEQFF. The full variable domain, completed using reference TRBV11-2 and TRBJ2-1, is EAGVAQSPRYKIIEKRQSVAFWCNPISGHATLYWYQQILGQGPKLLIQFQNNGVVDDSQLPKDRFSAERLKGVDSTLKIQPAKLEDSAVYLCASSLTGLAERNEQFFGPGTRLTVL.

This clonotype has just a few counts. This chain connects TRBV4-1 to TRBJ1-6; D gene uncertain. There are 15 residues in the CDR3. Between the trimmed V and J ends, which lost 1 base and 4 bases, there was a span of 8 bases. The V gene's germline CDR1 is MGHRA and CDR2 YSYEKL. CDR3 sequence reads: CASSQGTGYNSPLHF. The DNA of the CDR3 is TGCGCCAGCAGCCAAGGGACGGGGTATAATTCACCCCTCCACTTT.

There are many counts of this clonotype. The chain combines TRBV7-2 with TRBJ2-5; tentative D call: TRBD2 (6 bases). Germline V CDR1 and CDR2: SGHTA, FQGNSA. The CDR3 length is 16 residues. The V and J ends lost 5 bases and 1 base respectively, with 17 bases between them. The CDR3 DNA sequence: TGTGCCAGCAGCCTATTGTCGGGGAGGTCCCAAGAGACCCAGTACTTC. Its translation: CASSLLSGRSQETQYF. Together with reference TRBV7-2 and TRBJ2-5, the CDR3 gives the full variable domain: GAGVSQSPSNKVTEKGKDVELRCDPISGHTALYWYRQSLGQGLEFLIYFQGNSAPDKSGLPSDRFSAERTGGSVSTLTIQRTQQEDSAVYLCASSLLSGRSQETQYFGPGTRLLVL.

This clonotype has at least ten counts. The chain combines TRBV11-2 with TRBJ2-5; D is unresolved. V dropped 1 base and J dropped 4 bases, with 10 bases sitting between them. The CDR3 has 14 residues. Germline values: CDR1 SGHAT, CDR2 FQNNGV. CDR3 sequence (DNA): TGTGCCAGCAGCTTAGCCGGGTCCTTAGAGACCCAGTACTTC. It translates to CASSLAGSLETQYF. The whole variable domain, remainder taken from reference TRBV11-2 and TRBJ2-5, is EAGVAQSPRYKIIEKRQSVAFWCNPISGHATLYWYQQILGQGPKLLIQFQNNGVVDDSQLPKDRFSAERLKGVDSTLKIQPAKLEDSAVYLCASSLAGSLETQYFGPGTRLLVL.

This clonotype was seen repeatedly, ten times or more. V gene TRBV2 combines with J gene TRBJ1-5, with D unclear. The CDR3 loop spans 13 amino acids. Germline CDR1 is SNHLY and CDR2 is FYNNEI. The germline V and J ends were trimmed by 3 bases and 7 bases, with 10 bases remaining between them. CDR3 in amino acids: CASSESGKQPQHF. CDR3 in DNA: TGTGCCAGCAGTGAGTCCGGGAAACAGCCCCAGCATTTT.

The sample holds many counts of this clonotype. The V call is TRBV18, the J call TRBJ2-3; possibly TRBD1 or TRBD2 for D (6 bases each). The CDR3 runs to 14 residues. CDR1 and CDR2 from the germline V gene are KGHSH and LQKENI. V was pared by 4 bases and J by 2 bases, with 10 bases between. The CDR3 DNA reads as TGTGCCAGCTCACGAAGGGGGGTCACAGATACGCAGTATTTT. It codes for CASSRRGVTDTQYF.